The 9 T cell receptor beta chains given below trace back to one sample, sequenced in a study of neoadjuvant anti-PD-1 for oral cavity cancer. Sequenced by immunoSEQ multiplex PCR; TCRdb stores in-frame clones only, minus some. In the table there are 13,000 to 15,000 clones, 55% to 75% of which are singletons. This sample comprised PBMCs, obtained before nivolumab (anti-PD-1) treatment. The receptor source for this set is a person between 35 and 79 years old with oral cavity squamous cell carcinoma.

The chain is built from TRBV11-2 and TRBJ2-1; D uncertain. The CDR3 loop spans 16 amino acids. The V end was cut by 0 bases, the J end by 2 bases, with 11 bases between. The germline V gene encodes CDR1 SGHAT and CDR2 FQNNGV. Here the CDR3 reads CASSLDMGNPYNEQFF. DNA for the CDR3: TGTGCCAGCAGCTTAGATATGGGGAACCCCTACAATGAGCAGTTCTTC.

V gene TRBV9 combines with J gene TRBJ1-1; D is ambiguous. Germline V gene data show CDR1 as SGDLS and CDR2 as YYNGEE. The CDR3 has 14 residues. Trimming left V 3 bases short and J 0 bases short, with 9 bases between. As DNA, the CDR3 is TGTGCCAGCAGCGAACCCGGATTGAACACTGAAGCTTTCTTT. Its protein is CASSEPGLNTEAFF.

The J gene is TRBJ2-5, the V gene TRBV10-3, with a tentative D call TRBD2 (6 bases). Trimming removed 2 bases at V and 3 bases at J, with 7 bases between. Germline CDR1 reads ENHRY; CDR2 reads SYGVKD. There are 13 residues in the CDR3. The DNA for the CDR3 is TGTGCCATCAGTGAGACTAGCAAAGAGACCCAGTACTTC. Protein sequence: CAISETSKETQYF.

The J gene is TRBJ1-1, the V gene TRBV5-4; no clear D gene. The CDR3 is 13 amino acids. Germline CDR1 is SGHNT and CDR2 is YYREEE (reference sequence). Trimming took 1 base from V and 3 from J, leaving 7 bases between them. CDR3 nucleotides: TGTGCCAGCAGCTTGAATTTGGACACTGAAGCTTTCTTT. It specifies CASSLNLDTEAFF. Full variable domain (rest looked up from reference TRBV5-4 and TRBJ1-1): ETGVTQSPTHLIKTRGQQVTLRCSSQSGHNTVSWYQQALGQGPQFIFQYYREEENGRGNFPPRFSGLQFPNYSSELNVNALELDDSALYLCASSLNLDTEAFFGQGTRLTVV.

The rearrangement uses TRBV11-1 and TRBJ2-7; no clear D. The CDR3 consists of 15 residues. Germline V gene lookup returns CDR1 SGHAT and CDR2 FQDESV (reference sequence). V was trimmed by 4 bases and J by 3 bases, leaving 16 bases between them. The CDR3 protein is CASSSGTIWGYEQYF. The DNA for the CDR3 is TGTGCCAGCAGCTCCGGAACCATATGGGGCTACGAGCAGTACTTC.

This clone showed up just once. This rearrangement joins TRBV6-1 to TRBJ2-3; tentatively, D is TRBD1 (6 bases). The germline CDR1 and CDR2 sequences are MNHNS and SASEGT. The CDR3 spans 12 residues. The V end was cut by 11 bases, the J end by 3 bases, with 12 bases between. CDR3 bases: TGTGCCGAGGGGGATACGACAGATACGCAGTATTTT. Its protein product is CAEGDTTDTQYF.

V gene TRBV19 combines with J gene TRBJ2-7; D not certain. The length of the CDR3 is 13 residues. Germline lookup yields CDR1 LNHDA and CDR2 SQIVND (reference sequence). The V end was cut by 5 bases, the J end by 0 bases, with 8 bases between. CDR3 sequence reads: CASSSVASYEQYF. The CDR3 bases are TGTGCCAGTAGTTCGGTTGCCTCCTACGAGCAGTACTTC.

This chain's CDR3 is CASSFWGTGFTDTQYF. DNA for the CDR3: TGTGCCAGCAGCTTTTGGGGGACAGGGTTCACAGATACGCAGTATTTT. This chain links TRBV11-2 with TRBJ2-3; 9 bases line up with TRBD1. The CDR3 extends over 16 amino acids. V shed 3 bases, J shed 2 bases, and the junction held 6 bases outside the gene matches. Per the germline V gene, CDR1 is SGHAT and CDR2 is FQNNGV.

The V gene is TRBV2, the J gene TRBJ1-1; 8 positions match TRBD1. Germline V CDR1 and CDR2: SNHLY, FYNNEI. Trimming removed 6 bases from V and 5 bases from J; junction bases left unmatched: 5. The CDR3 sequence is 13 residues long. The CDR3 is CASRDREGTEAFF. The CDR3 nucleotides read TGTGCCAGCAGGGACAGGGAGGGGACTGAAGCTTTCTTT. Full variable domain (missing parts from reference TRBV2 and TRBJ1-1): EPEVTQTPSHQVTQMGQEVILRCVPISNHLYFYWYRQILGQKVEFLVSFYNNEISEKSEIFDDQFSVERPDGSNFTLKIRSTKLEDSAMYFCASRDREGTEAFFGQGTRLTVV.